This T cell receptor (beta chain) was sequenced during a study of human T cells and chemical hapten exposure. TCRdb used MiXCR to reprocess the RACE reads, holding one entry per CDR3 protein. The sample includes a few hundred thousand distinct CDR3 sequences, about 6.3% seen only once; the top ten take approximately 5.4%. Time point: patch test 2, 6 weeks after DPC sensitization. The treatment is: therapeutic diphenylcyclopropenone sensitization with weekly scalp DPC. The study drew its donors from alopecia patients who were 18 to 70 years old and suitable for DPC. Trimming removed 6 bases from V and 6 bases from J, with 5 bases in between. Germline V gene sequence: CDR1 SQVTM, CDR2 ANQGSEA. The CDR3 has 9 amino acids.

Sequencing used whole blood, obtained in connection with sensitization to the hapten diphenylcyclopropenone (DPC). V gene TRBV29-1 combines with J gene TRBJ1-2, with D hard to call. The TCR originated in a woman aged 18-29 years with alopecia areata. Some clones in this sample may be carry-over from other donors' samples. CDR3 sequence (DNA): TGCAGCGTAGACGATGGCTACACCTTC. Amino acid sequence: CSVDDGYTF.